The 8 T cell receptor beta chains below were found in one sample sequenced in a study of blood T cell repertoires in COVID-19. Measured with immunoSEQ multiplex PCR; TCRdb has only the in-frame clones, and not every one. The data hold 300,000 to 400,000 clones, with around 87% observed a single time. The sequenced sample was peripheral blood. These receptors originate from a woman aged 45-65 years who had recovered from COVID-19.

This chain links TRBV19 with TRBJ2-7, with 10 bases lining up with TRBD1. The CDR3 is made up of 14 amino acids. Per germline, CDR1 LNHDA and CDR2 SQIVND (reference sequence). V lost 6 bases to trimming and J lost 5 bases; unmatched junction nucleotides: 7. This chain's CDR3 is CASRPTGGLNEQYF. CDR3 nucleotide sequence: TGTGCCAGTAGACCGACAGGGGGCTTAAACGAGCAGTACTTC.

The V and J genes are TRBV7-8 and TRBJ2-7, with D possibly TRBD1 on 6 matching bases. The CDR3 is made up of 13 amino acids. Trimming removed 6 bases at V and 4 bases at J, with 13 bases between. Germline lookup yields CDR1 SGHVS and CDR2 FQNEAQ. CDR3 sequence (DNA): TGTGCCAGCAGTAAACCGGACAGTTACGAGCAGTACTTC. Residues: CASSKPDSYEQYF.

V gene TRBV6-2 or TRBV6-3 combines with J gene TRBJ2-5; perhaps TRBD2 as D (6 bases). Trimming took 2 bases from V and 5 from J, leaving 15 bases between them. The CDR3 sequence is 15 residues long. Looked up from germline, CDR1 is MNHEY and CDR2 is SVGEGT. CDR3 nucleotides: TGTGCCAGCAGTTACACTAGACTAGGAGGCGAGACCCAGTACTTC. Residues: CASSYTRLGGETQYF.

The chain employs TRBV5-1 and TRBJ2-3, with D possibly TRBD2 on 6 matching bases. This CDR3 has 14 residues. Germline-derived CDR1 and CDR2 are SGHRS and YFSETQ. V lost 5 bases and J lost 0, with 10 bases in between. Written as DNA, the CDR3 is TGCGCCAGCAGGGTAGCGGAGAGCACAGATACGCAGTATTTT. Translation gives CASRVAESTDTQYF.

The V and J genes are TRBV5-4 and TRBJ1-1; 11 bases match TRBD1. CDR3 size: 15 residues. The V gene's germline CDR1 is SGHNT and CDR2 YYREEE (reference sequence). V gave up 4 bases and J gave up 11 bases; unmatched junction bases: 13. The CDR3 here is CASSQESGTGGLAFF. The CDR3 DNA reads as TGTGCCAGCAGCCAAGAATCCGGGACAGGGGGATTGGCTTTCTTT.

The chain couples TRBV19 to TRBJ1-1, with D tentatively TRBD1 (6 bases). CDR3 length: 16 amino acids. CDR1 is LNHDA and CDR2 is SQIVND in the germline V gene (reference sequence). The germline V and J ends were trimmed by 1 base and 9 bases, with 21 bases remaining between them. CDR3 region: CASSIGGGSGASQAFF. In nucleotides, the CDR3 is TGTGCCAGTAGTATAGGGGGTGGGTCAGGGGCCAGTCAAGCTTTCTTT.

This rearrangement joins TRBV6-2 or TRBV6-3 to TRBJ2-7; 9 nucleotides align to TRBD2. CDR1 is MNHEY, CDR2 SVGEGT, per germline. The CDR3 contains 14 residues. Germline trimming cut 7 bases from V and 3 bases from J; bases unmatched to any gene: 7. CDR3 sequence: CASIPLAGSYEQYF. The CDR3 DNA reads TGTGCCAGCATCCCCCTAGCGGGGAGCTACGAGCAGTACTTC.

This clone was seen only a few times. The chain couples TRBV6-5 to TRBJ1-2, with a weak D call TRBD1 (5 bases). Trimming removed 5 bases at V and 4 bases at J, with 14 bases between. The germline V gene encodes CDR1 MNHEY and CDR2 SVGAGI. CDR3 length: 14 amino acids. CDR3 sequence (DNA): TGTGCCAGCAGTCCGACAGTGACCTTCTATGGCTACACCTTC. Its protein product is CASSPTVTFYGYTF.